This TCR beta chain emerged from a study of shared clonotypes between healthy human individuals. Overall study findings and caveats: Sorted-subset sequencing, rarefaction showed, was incomplete despite large depth.

On this clone: Its antigen is unidentified.

The CDR3 loop spans 14 amino acids. The germline V gene has CDR1 LNHDA and CDR2 SQIVND (reference sequence). J was trimmed by 4 bases and V by 4 bases; bases with no gene match: 5. Assay used: immunoSEQ multiplex PCR; TCRdb lists only in-frame clones, some missing. In the table there are hundreds of thousands of clones, about 74% of which are singletons. Sequences were obtained from memory CD4+ T cells sorted from blood. Subset in this sample: CD45RA-negative fraction. The chain combines TRBV19 with TRBJ2-5, with TRBD1 matching 8 bases. The TCR sequence derives from a woman aged 25-40 years in good health. The CDR3 nucleotides are TGTGCCAGTAGTACAGGACAGGGTTCAGAGACCCAGTACTTC. Its translation is CASSTGQGSETQYF.